These T cell receptor beta chains were read from a single sample in a study of T cell responses to AZD1222 COVID-19 vaccine. Only in-frame clones appear in the TCRdb table, and some are missing; sequencing was by immunoSEQ multiplex PCR. The data contain 120,000 or so clones, approximately 89% of them singletons. The source was peripheral blood, collected on day 0 of AZD1222 vaccination. The receptors here all came from an adult in good health. The CDR3 runs from the conserved cysteine through the conserved F or W. A D gene is named only where the DNA matches it firmly. The size of a clone is reported for some rows only, either as once, few or many, or as a class for expanded clones.

size	length	V	J	D	DNA	CDR3
.	15	TRBV6-2/TRBV6-3	TRBJ1-5	.	TGTGCCAGCAGCCCCCCTCAGGCGAGCAATCAGCCCCAGCATTTT	CASSPPQASNQPQHF
.	14	TRBV4-3	TRBJ2-3	.	TGCGCCAGCAGCCAAGATCAGGAACCGGATACGCAGTATTTT	CASSQDQEPDTQYF
.	13	TRBV12-3/TRBV12-4	TRBJ1-4	.	TGTGCCAGCAGTTCCGGTATGGGTGAAAAACTGTTTTTT	CASSSGMGEKLFF
.	14	TRBV7-9	TRBJ2-3	.	TGTGCCAGCAGCAAAGTGGCAACCACAGATACGCAGTATTTT	CASSKVATTDTQYF
many	17	TRBV19	TRBJ2-3	TRBD2	TGTGCCAGTAGTATAGATAGCGGGGGGGCGGTAACAGATACGCAGTATTTT	CASSIDSGGAVTDTQYF
.	15	TRBV11-1	TRBJ1-1	.	TGTGCCAGCAGCCTTCCGGGACAACCGAACACTGAAGCTTTCTTT	CASSLPGQPNTEAFF
once	15	TRBV7-8	TRBJ2-3	TRBD1	TGTGCCAGCAGCTCGGGGACAGGGCGCACAGATACGCAGTATTTT	CASSSGTGRTDTQYF
.	18	TRBV10-3	TRBJ1-4	TRBD1	TGTGCCATCAGTGAGGGCAGGGGGCGCGGGATGGCTAATGAAAAACTGTTTTTT	CAISEGRGRGMANEKLFF
.	13	TRBV7-2	TRBJ2-7	TRBD2	TGTGCCAGCGCTCGGGGGGACCAAGGGGAGCAGTACTTC	CASARGDQGEQYF
.	15	TRBV7-8	TRBJ1-6	.	TGTGCCAGCAGCTTAGAACCAGGCTCGCCTTCACCCCTCCACTTT	CASSLEPGSPSPLHF
.	12	TRBV12-3/TRBV12-4	TRBJ1-5	.	TGTGCCAGCAACCGGGGGCAGCAGCCCCAGCATTTT	CASNRGQQPQHF
.	18	TRBV9	TRBJ2-2	TRBD1	TGTGCCAGCAGCGTCCCCTTAGGGGGCCTCTCTAACACCGGGGAGCTGTTTTTT	CASSVPLGGLSNTGELFF
.	13	TRBV5-1	TRBJ2-1	TRBD1	TGCGCCAGCAGCTCGACAGGGGACCATGAGCAGTTCTTC	CASSSTGDHEQFF
.	15	TRBV28	TRBJ1-4	.	TGTGCCAGCATAGAACTCTTAGGGGTTAATGAAAAACTGTTTTTT	CASIELLGVNEKLFF
few	16	TRBV7-9	TRBJ2-5	.	TGTGCCAGCAGCTTACCTGAGGGCCGGGACCAAGAGACCCAGTACTTC	CASSLPEGRDQETQYF
.	19	TRBV6-6	TRBJ1-4	.	TGTGCCAGCAGTCTGGGACAATACTCCACCTTTTCAACTAATGAAAAACTGTTTTTT	CASSLGQYSTFSTNEKLFF
.	13	TRBV21-1	TRBJ2-3	.	TGTGCCAGCACCCAAGGGGGAATGTTTACGCAGTATTTT	CASTQGGMFTQYF
.	14	TRBV10-3	TRBJ1-5	.	TGTGCCATCAGTGCGTCAGGGGTAGATCAGCCCCAGCATTTT	CAISASGVDQPQHF
.	14	TRBV5-1	TRBJ2-2	.	TGCGCCAGCAGCGGGGGAACTAGAACCGGGGAGCTGTTTTTT	CASSGGTRTGELFF
.	14	TRBV7-3	TRBJ2-1	.	TGTGCCAGCAGCTTAAATCCAGGTTACAATGAGCAGTTCTTC	CASSLNPGYNEQFF
.	14	TRBV4-3	TRBJ2-2	.	TGCGCCAGCAGCCAAGAGATAAGTTCCGGGGAGCTGTTTTTT	CASSQEISSGELFF
.	15	TRBV7-2	TRBJ2-1	TRBD2	TGTGCCAGCAGCTTAGATTCTAGCGGGGGGAATGAGCAGTTCTTC	CASSLDSSGGNEQFF
.	14	TRBV18	TRBJ2-1	.	TGTGCCAGCTCACCTTATCCGACAAGCAATGAGCAGTTCTTC	CASSPYPTSNEQFF
.	14	TRBV19	TRBJ1-5	.	TGTGCCAGTAGTATATTCGGGGTTAATCAGCCCCAGCATTTT	CASSIFGVNQPQHF
.	13	TRBV29-1	TRBJ1-2	.	TGCAGCGTTGAAGACCAGGAGACCTATGGCTACACCTTC	CSVEDQETYGYTF
once	17	TRBV7-9	TRBJ1-1	.	TGTGCCAGCAGCTTAGCGCGATTTGCCACGGACAACACTGAAGCTTTCTTT	CASSLARFATDNTEAFF
.	15	TRBV5-1	TRBJ1-1	TRBD1	TGCGCCAGCAGCTTGGCCGTCCCGGGACAGGGGGAAGCTTTCTTT	CASSLAVPGQGEAFF
.	14	TRBV7-2	TRBJ1-6	.	TGTGCCAGCAGCTTTATTTTAGGAGACGGACCCCTCCACTTT	CASSFILGDGPLHF
.	13	TRBV27	TRBJ2-7	TRBD1	TGTGCCAGCAGGGGACAGGGTGTCGACGAGCAGTACTTC	CASRGQGVDEQYF
.	15	TRBV7-2	TRBJ2-1	.	TGTGCCAGCAGCCCGGGCTGGGGGTCCTACAATGAGCAGTTCTTC	CASSPGWGSYNEQFF
.	15	TRBV7-9	TRBJ1-2	.	TGTGCCAGCAGCCCTGAGATGGGGAGTGACTATGGCTACACCTTC	CASSPEMGSDYGYTF